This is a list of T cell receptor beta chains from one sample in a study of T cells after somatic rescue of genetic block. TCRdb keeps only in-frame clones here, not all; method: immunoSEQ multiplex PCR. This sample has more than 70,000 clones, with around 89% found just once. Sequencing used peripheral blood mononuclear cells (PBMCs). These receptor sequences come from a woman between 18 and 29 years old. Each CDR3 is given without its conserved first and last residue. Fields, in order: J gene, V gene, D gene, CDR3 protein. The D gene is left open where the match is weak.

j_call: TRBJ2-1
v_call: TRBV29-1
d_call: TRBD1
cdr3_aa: SGKTGVTRHEQF

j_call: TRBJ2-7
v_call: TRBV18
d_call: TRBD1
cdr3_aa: ASSPDRVAYEQY

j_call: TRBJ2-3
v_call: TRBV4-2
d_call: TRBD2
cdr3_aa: ASSALADTDTQY

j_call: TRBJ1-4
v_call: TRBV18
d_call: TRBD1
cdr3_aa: ASSRDDRAVRGKLF

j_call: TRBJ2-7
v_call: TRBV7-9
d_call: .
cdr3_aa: ASTHGHVGYEQY

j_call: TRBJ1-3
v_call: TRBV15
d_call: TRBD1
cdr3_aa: ATSRVASVGQGPGNTIY

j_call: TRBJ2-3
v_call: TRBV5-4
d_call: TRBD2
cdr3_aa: ASSPRTSGITDTQY

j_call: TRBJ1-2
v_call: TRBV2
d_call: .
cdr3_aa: ASRDSPNYGYT

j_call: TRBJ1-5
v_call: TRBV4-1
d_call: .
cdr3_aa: ASSQRPFSSNQPQH

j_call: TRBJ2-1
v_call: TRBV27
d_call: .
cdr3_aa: ASSGWAGNRHHEQF

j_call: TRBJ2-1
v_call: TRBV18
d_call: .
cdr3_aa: ASSAGGLNNEQF

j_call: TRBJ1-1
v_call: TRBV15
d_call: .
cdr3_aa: ATSGWTGRGTEAF

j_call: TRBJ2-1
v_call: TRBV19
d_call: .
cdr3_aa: ASRTNGLGYSRSYNEQF

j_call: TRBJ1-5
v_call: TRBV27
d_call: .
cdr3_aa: ASSPDFPSRQPQH

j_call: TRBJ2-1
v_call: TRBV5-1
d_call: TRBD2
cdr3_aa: ASSLEASGFNEQF

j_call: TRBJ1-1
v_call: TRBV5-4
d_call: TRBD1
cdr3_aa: ASSPRPPGQGRLNTEAF

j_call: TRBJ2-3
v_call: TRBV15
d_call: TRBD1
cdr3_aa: ATRRTTTGVRTDTQY

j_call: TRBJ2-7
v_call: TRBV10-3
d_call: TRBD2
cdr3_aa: AISVTSAAYEQY

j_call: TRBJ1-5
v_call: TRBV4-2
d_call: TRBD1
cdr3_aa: ASSQEGNRGFDQPQH

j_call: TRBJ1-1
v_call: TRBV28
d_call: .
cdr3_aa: ASSLAGLEAF

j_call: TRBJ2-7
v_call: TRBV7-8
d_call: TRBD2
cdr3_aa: ASSHAGVEQY

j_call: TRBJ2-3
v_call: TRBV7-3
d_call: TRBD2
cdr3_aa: ASSLVGGSGSWY

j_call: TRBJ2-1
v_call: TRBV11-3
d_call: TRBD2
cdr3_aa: ASSLVAGVSYNEQF

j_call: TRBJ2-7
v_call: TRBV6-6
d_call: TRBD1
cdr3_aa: ASSLQGNEQY

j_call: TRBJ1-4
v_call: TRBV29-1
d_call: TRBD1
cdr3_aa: SVLRGLTNEKLF

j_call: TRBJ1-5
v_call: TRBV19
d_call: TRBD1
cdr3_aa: ASSIPDRGNQPQH

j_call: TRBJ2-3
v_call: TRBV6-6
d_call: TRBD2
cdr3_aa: ASSQSGLAGADTQY

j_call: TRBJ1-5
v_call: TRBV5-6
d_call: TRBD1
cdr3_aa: ASSSTGYSNQPQH

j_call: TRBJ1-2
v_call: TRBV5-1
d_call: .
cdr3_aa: ASSLPGDYGYT

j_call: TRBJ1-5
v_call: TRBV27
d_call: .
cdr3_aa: ASGTVGDNQPQH

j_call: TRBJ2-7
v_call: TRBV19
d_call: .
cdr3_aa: ASSRDSTFYEQY

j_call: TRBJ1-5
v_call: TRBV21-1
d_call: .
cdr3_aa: ASNPATGTPTRRSNQPQH

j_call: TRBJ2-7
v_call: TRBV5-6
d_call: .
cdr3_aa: ASSLGRHYEQY

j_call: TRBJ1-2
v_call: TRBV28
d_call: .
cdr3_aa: ASNLAGQGDGYT

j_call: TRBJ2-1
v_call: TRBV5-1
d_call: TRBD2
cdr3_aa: ASSLRPLAATSYNEQF

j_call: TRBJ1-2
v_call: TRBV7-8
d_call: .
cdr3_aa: ASSLNKGRALNYGYT